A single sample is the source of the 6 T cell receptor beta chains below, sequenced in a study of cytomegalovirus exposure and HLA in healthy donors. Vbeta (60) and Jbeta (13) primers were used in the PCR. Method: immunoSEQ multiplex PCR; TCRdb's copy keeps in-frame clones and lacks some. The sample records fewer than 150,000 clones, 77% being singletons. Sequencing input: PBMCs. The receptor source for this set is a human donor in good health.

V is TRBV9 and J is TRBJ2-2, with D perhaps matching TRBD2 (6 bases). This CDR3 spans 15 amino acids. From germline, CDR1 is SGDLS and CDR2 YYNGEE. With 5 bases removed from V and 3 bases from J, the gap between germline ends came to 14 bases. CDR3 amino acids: CASRAGPGDTGELFF. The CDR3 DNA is TGTGCCAGCAGGGCGGGACCAGGCGACACCGGGGAGCTGTTTTTT.

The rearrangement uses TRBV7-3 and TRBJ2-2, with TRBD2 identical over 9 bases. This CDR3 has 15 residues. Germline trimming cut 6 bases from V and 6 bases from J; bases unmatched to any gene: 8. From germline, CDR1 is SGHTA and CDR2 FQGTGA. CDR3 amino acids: CASRLQGLASGELFF. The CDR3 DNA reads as TGTGCCAGCAGACTACAAGGACTAGCGTCCGGGGAGCTGTTTTTT.

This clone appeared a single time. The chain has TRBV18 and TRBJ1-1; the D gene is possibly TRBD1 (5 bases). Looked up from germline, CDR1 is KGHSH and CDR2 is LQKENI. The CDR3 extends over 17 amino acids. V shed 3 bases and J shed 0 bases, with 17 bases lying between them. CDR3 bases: TGTGCCAGCTCACCCCTCCCGGTCGGGGGGATGAACACTGAAGCTTTCTTT. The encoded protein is CASSPLPVGGMNTEAFF.

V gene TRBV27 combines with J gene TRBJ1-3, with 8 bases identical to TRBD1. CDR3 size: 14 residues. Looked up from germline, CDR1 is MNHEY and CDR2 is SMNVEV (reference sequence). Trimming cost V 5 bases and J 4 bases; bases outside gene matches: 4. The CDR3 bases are TGTGCCAGCAGTATGACAGGGGTCGGAAACACCATATATTTT. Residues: CASSMTGVGNTIYF.

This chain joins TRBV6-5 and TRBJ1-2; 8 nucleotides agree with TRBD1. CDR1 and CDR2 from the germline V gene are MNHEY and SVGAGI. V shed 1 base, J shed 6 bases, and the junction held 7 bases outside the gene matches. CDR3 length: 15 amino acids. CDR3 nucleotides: TGTGCCAGCAGTTACTATAGGACAGGGTACGATGGCTACACCTTC. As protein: CASSYYRTGYDGYTF.

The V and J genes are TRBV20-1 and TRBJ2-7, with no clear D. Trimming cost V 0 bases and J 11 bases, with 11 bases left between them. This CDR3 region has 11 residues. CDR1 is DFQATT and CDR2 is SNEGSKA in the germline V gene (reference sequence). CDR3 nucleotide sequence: TGCAGTGCTAGAGATGTTCGAGTGGAGTACTTC. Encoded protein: CSARDVRVEYF.